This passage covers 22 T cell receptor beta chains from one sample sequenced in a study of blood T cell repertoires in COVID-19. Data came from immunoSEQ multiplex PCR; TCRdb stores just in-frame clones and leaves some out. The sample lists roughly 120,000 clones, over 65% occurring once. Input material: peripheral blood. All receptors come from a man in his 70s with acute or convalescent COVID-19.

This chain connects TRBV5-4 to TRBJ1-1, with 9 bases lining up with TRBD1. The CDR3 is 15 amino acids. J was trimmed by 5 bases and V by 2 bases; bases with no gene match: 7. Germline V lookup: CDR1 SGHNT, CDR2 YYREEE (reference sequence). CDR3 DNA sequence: TGTGCCAGCAGCTTTCCGGGACAGGGACAAACTGAAGCTTTCTTT. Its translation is CASSFPGQGQTEAFF.

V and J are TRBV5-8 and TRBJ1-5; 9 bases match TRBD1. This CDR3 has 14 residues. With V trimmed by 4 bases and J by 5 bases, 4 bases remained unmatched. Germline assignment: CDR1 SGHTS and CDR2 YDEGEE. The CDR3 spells CASSRDRADQPQHF. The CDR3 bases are TGTGCCAGCAGCAGGGACAGGGCGGATCAGCCCCAGCATTTT.

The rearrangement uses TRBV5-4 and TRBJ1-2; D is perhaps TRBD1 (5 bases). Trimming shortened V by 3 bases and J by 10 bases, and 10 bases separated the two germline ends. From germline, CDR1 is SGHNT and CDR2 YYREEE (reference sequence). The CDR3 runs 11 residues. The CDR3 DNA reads TGTGCCAGCAGCTCAGGACACCTCTACACCTTC. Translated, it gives CASSSGHLYTF.

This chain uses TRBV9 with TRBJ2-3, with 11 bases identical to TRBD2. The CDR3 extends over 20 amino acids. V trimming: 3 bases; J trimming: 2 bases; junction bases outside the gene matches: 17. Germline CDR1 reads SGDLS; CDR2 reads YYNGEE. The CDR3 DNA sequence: TGTGCCAGCAGCGCCTCAATGCCCTCCTTTAGCGGGAGGGCCACAGATACGCAGTATTTT. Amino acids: CASSASMPSFSGRATDTQYF. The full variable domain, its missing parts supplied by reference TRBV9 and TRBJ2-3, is DSGVTQTPKHLITATGQRVTLRCSPRSGDLSVYWYQQSLDQGLQFLIQYYNGEERAKGNILERFSAQQFPDLHSELNLSSLELGDSALYFCASSASMPSFSGRATDTQYFGPGTRLTVL.

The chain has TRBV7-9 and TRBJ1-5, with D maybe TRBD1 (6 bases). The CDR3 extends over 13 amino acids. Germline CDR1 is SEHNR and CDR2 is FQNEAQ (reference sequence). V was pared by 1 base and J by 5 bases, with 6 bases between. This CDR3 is CASSLGTDQPQHF. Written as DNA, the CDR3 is TGTGCCAGCAGCTTAGGGACAGATCAGCCCCAGCATTTT.

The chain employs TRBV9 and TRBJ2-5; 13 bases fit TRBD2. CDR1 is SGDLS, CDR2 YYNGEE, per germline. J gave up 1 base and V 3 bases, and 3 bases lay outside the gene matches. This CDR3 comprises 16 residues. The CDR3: CASSAGTSGVQETQYF. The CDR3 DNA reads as TGTGCCAGCAGCGCCGGGACTAGCGGGGTCCAAGAGACCCAGTACTTC.

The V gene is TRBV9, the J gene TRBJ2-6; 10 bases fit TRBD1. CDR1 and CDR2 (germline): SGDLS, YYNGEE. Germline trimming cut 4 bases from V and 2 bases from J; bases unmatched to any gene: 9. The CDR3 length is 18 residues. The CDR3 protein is CASSTSTGGAAGANVLTF. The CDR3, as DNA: TGTGCCAGCAGCACCTCGACAGGGGGCGCGGCTGGGGCCAACGTCCTGACTTTC.

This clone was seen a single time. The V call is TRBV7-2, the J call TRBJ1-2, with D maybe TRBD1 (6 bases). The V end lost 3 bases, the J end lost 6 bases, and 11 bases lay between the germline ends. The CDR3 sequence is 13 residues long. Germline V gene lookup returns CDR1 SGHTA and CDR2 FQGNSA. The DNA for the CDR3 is TGTGCCAGCAGCTTTTACAGGGAAAATGGCTACACCTTC. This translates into CASSFYRENGYTF.

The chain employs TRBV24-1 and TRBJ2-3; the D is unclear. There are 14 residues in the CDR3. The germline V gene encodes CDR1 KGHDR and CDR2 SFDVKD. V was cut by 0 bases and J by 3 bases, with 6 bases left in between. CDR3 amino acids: CATSDLVGTDTQYF. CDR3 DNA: TGTGCCACCAGTGATTTGGTCGGGACAGATACGCAGTATTTT.

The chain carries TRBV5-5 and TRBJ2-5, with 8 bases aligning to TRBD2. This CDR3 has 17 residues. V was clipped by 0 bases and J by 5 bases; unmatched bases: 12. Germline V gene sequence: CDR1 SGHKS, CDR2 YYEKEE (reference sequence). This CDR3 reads CASSLAVSGGAGETQYF. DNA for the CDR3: TGTGCCAGCAGCTTGGCGGTTTCCGGGGGGGCCGGGGAGACCCAGTACTTC.

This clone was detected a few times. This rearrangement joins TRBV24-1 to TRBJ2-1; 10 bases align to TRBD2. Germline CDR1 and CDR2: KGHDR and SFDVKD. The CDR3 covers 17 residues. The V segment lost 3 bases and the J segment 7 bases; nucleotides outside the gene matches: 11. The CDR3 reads CATSDALSGRARNEQFF. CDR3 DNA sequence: TGTGCCACCAGTGATGCTCTAAGCGGGAGGGCCAGGAATGAGCAGTTCTTC.

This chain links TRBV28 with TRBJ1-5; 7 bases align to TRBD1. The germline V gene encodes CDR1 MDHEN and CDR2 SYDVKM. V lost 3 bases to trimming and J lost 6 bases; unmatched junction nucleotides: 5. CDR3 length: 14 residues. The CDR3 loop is CASSLGTAVQPQHF. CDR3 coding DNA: TGTGCCAGCAGTTTGGGGACAGCGGTTCAGCCCCAGCATTTT.

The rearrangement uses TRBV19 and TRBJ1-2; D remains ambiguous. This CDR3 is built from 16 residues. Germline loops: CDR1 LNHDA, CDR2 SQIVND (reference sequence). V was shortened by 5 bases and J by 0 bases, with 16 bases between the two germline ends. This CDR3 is CASSPIGSLANYGYTF. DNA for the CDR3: TGTGCCAGTAGTCCCATCGGGAGTCTAGCTAACTATGGCTACACCTTC.

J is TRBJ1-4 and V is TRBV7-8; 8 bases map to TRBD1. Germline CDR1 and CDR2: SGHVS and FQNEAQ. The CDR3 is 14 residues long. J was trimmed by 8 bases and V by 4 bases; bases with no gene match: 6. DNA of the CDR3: TGTGCCAGCAGCTACGGACAGGGTTACGAAAAACTGTTTTTT. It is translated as CASSYGQGYEKLFF.

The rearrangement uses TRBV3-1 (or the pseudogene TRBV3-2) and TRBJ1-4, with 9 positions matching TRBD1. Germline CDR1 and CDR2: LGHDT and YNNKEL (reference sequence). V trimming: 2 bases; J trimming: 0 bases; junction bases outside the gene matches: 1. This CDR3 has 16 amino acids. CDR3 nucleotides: TGTGCCAGCAGCCAAAGACAGGGGGCAACTAATGAAAAACTGTTTTTT. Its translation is CASSQRQGATNEKLFF.

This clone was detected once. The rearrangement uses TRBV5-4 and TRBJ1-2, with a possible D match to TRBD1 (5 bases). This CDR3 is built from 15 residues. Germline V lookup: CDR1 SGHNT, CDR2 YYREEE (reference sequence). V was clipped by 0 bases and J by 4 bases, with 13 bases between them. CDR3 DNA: TGTGCCAGCAGCTTGGGTCCGGGGGAGAGCTATGGCTACACCTTC. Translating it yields CASSLGPGESYGYTF.

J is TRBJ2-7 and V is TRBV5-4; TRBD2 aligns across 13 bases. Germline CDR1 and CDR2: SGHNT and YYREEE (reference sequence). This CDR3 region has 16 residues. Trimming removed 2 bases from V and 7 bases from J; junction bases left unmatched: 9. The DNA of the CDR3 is TGTGCCAGCAGCTTTGGACTAGCGGGGGATCCTTGGGAGCAGTACTTC. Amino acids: CASSFGLAGDPWEQYF.

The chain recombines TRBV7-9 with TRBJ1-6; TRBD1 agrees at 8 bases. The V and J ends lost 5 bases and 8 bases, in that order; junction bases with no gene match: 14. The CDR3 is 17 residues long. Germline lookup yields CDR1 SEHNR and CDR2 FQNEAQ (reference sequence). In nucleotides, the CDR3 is TGTGCCAGCAGCGTAGGACAGGGTTCCGGGACAGATTCACCCCTCCACTTT. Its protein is CASSVGQGSGTDSPLHF. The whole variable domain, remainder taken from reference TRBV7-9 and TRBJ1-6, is DTGVSQNPRHKITKRGQNVTFRCDPISEHNRLYWYRQTLGQGPEFLTYFQNEAQLEKSRLLSDRFSAERPKGSFSTLEIQRTEQGDSAMYLCASSVGQGSGTDSPLHFGNGTRLTVT.

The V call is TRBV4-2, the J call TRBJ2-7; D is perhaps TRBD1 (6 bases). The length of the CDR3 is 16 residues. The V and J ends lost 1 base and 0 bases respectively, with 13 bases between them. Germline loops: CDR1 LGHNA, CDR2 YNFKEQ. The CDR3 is CASSQVNRQASYEQYF. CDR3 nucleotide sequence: TGTGCCAGCAGCCAAGTTAACCGACAGGCCTCCTACGAGCAGTACTTC.

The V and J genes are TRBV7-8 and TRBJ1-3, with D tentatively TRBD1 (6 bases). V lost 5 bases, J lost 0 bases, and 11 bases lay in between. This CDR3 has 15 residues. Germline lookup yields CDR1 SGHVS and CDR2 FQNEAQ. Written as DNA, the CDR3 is TGTGCCAGCAGCGTTAGGGGGGGCTCTGGAAACACCATATATTTT. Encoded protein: CASSVRGGSGNTIYF.

For the CDR3, the DNA is TGTGCCAGCAGTCTCCCAGGGCGCCGAGGAAACATTCAGTACTTC. Its protein product is CASSLPGRRGNIQYF. The rearrangement joins TRBV28 to TRBJ2-4; TRBD1 is a possible D gene (5 bases). V dropped 5 bases and J dropped 6 bases, with 17 bases sitting between them. The CDR3 is 15 residues long. Germline CDR1 and CDR2: MDHEN and SYDVKM. Full variable domain (missing parts from reference TRBV28 and TRBJ2-4): DVKVTQSSRYLVKRTGEKVFLECVQDMDHENMFWYRQDPGLGLRLIYFSYDVKMKEKGDIPEGYSVSREKKERFSLILESASTNQTSMYLCASSLPGRRGNIQYFGAGTRLSVL.

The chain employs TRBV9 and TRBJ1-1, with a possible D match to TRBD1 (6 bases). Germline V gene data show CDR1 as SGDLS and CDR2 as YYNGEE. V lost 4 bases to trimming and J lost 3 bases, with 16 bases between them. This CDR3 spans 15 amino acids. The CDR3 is CASSTRTGLDTEAFF. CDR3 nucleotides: TGTGCCAGCAGCACACGAACAGGGTTGGACACTGAAGCTTTCTTT.